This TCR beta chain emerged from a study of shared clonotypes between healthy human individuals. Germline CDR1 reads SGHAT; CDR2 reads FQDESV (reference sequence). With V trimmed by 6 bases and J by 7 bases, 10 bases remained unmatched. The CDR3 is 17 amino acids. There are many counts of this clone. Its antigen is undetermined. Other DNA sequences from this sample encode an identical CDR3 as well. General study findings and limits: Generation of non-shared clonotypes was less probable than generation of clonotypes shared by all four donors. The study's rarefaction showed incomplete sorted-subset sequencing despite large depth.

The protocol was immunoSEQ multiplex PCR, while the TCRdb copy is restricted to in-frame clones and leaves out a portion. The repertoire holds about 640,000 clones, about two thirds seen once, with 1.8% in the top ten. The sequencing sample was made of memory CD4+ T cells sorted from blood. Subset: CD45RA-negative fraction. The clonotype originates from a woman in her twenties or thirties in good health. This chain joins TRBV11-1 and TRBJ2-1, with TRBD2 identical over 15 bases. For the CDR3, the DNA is TGTGCCAGCAGTAACTCACCCGGGACTAGCGGGGGGAATGAGCAGTTCTTC. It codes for CASSNSPGTSGGNEQFF.